Below are 10 T cell receptor beta chains sequenced from a single sample in a study of blood T cell repertoires in COVID-19. Sequencing used immunoSEQ multiplex PCR; TCRdb keeps in-frame clones, though not all of them. Of 35,000 to 40,000 clones in the sample, approximately 91% are singletons; the top ten hold approximately 12%. Sequencing was performed on peripheral blood. The receptors were gathered from a man in his sixties with active COVID-19.

Regarding this clone: An end of the junction differs from the germline gene, which may be a read error. In nucleotides, the CDR3 is TGTGCCAGCAGCCCTTTCTCTGCAACTGATGAAAAACTGTTTTTT. Protein product: CASSPFSATDEKLFF. V and J are TRBV3-1 (or the pseudogene TRBV3-2) and TRBJ1-4; D is unresolved. The CDR3 loop spans 15 amino acids. Germline V lookup: CDR1 LGHDT, CDR2 YNNKEL (reference sequence).

The V call is TRBV28, the J call TRBJ1-3; no clear D. This CDR3 has 16 residues. CDR1 and CDR2 from the germline V gene are MDHEN and SYDVKM. V was clipped by 7 bases and J by 0 bases, with 16 bases between them. The CDR3: CASTPGSRISGNTIYF. In DNA form, the CDR3 reads TGTGCCAGCACCCCCGGGTCCAGAATCTCTGGAAACACCATATATTTT.

The V gene is TRBV6-4, the J gene TRBJ2-1, with TRBD2 matching 7 bases. CDR1 and CDR2 (germline): MRHNA, SNTAGT. The trim removed 3 bases at V and 4 bases at J, leaving 9 bases unmatched. CDR3 length: 16 amino acids. Here the CDR3 reads CASSESSGTIYNEQFF. CDR3 nucleotides: TGTGCCAGCAGTGAGTCCAGCGGGACGATATACAATGAGCAGTTCTTC.

The V and J genes are TRBV7-9 and TRBJ2-3, with TRBD2 matching 10 bases. The CDR3 runs 17 residues. The V gene end was trimmed by 6 bases and the J gene end by 4 bases; junction bases not matched to a gene: 13. The germline CDR1 and CDR2 sequences are SEHNR and FQNEAQ (reference sequence). In DNA, the CDR3 is TGTGCCAGCAGTAAAGGTTGGGTAGCGGGAGGCTCAGATACGCAGTATTTT. Its protein product is CASSKGWVAGGSDTQYF.

The rearrangement uses TRBV5-6 and TRBJ2-7; 10 bases line up with TRBD1. The CDR3 totals 15 residues. In germline, CDR1 is SGHDT, CDR2 YYEEEE. J lost 4 bases, V lost 3 bases, and 7 bases had no gene match. CDR3 amino acids: CASSWGTGVEYEQYF. The CDR3 DNA is TGTGCCAGCAGCTGGGGGACAGGGGTGGAATACGAGCAGTACTTC.

The chain carries TRBV23-1 and TRBJ2-7; TRBD1 aligns across 11 bases. TRBV23-1 is treated as an ORF (open reading frame) with a function not yet certain. Germline trimming cut 2 bases from V and 5 bases from J; bases unmatched to any gene: 11. The CDR3 loop spans 17 amino acids. CDR3 amino acids: CASSQTNWTGGRDEQYF. CDR3 in DNA: TGCGCCAGCAGTCAAACCAATTGGACAGGGGGCCGAGACGAGCAGTACTTC.

The rearrangement joins TRBV7-6 to TRBJ2-5; 9 nucleotides agree with TRBD2. The CDR3 is 15 residues long. J was trimmed by 4 bases and V by 1 base; bases with no gene match: 4. CDR1 SGHVS and CDR2 FNYEAQ come from the germline V gene. CDR3 DNA sequence: TGTGCCAGCAGCTTAGTGGCGGGAGGGGGAGAGACCCAGTACTTC. Translation gives CASSLVAGGGETQYF.

This clone occurred a few times. The V and J genes are TRBV14 and TRBJ1-6, with a weak D call TRBD1 (6 bases). Looked up from germline, CDR1 is SGHDN and CDR2 is FVKESK. The CDR3 contains 14 residues. V lost 5 bases to trimming and J lost 10 bases, with 15 bases between them. The CDR3 DNA is TGTGCCAGCAGCTTAACAGGGTCCGGGTCACCCCTCCACTTT. Amino acid sequence: CASSLTGSGSPLHF.

The chain uses TRBV7-2 and TRBJ1-4, with D possibly TRBD1 on 5 matching bases. V shed 3 bases and J shed 8 bases, with 10 bases lying between them. The germline V gene has CDR1 SGHTA and CDR2 FQGNSA. This CDR3 is built from 13 residues. The CDR3 here is CASSFTGGEKLFF. CDR3 DNA: TGTGCCAGCAGCTTTACGGGGGGGGAAAAACTGTTTTTT.

The chain couples TRBV5-4 to TRBJ2-7, with 7 bases fitting TRBD2. The CDR3 covers 17 residues. In germline, CDR1 is SGHNT, CDR2 YYREEE (reference sequence). V gave up 0 bases and J gave up 3 bases; unmatched junction bases: 12. The CDR3 sequence is CASSLAKGGGGFYEQYF. DNA of the CDR3: TGTGCCAGCAGCTTGGCCAAGGGTGGCGGGGGATTCTACGAGCAGTACTTC.